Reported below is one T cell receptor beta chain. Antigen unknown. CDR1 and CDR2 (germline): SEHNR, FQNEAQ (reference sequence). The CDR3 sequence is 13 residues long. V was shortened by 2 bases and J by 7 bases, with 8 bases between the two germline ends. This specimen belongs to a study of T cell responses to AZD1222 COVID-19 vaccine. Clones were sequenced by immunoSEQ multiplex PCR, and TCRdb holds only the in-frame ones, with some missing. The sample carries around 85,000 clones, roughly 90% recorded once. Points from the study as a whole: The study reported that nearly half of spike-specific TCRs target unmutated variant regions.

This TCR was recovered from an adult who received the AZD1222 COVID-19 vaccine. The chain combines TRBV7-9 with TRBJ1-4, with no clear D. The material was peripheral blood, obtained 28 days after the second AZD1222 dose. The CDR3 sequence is CASSLMEAEKLFF. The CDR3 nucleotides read TGTGCCAGCAGCTTAATGGAGGCTGAAAAACTGTTTTTT.